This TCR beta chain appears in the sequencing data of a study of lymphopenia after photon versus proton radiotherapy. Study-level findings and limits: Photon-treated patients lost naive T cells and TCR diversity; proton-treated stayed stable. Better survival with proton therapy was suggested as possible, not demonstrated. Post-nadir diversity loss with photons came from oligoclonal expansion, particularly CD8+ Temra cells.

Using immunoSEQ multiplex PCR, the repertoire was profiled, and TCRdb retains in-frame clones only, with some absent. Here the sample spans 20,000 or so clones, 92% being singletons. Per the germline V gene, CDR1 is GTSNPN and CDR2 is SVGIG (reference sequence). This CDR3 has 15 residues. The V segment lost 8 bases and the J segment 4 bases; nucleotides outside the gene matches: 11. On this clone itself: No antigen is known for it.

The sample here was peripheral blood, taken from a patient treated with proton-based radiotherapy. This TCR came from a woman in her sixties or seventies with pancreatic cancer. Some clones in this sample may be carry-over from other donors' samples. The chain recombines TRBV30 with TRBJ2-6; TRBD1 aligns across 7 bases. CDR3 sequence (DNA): TGTGCCACTTCAACAGGGGCGTGGGGGGCCAACGTCCTGACTTTC. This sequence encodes CATSTGAWGANVLTF.